The present T cell receptor beta chain was sequenced within a study of cytomegalovirus exposure and HLA in healthy donors. General study results and limits: In a later analysis, several top co-occurrence clusters appeared linked to parvovirus B19, influenza, CMV and Epstein-Barr virus. The listing of 150 or so TCR beta chains classed them as cytomegalovirus-associated.

This clone has more than one count but fewer than ten. The antigen remains unidentified. The junction had 4 bases not matched to a gene; V was cut back by 3 bases and J by 4 bases. The CDR3 is 16 amino acids. The germline gives CDR1 SGHDN, CDR2 FVKESK. The primer mix had 60 Vbeta and 13 Jbeta primers. TCRdb's copy holds only in-frame clones and misses some; the assay was immunoSEQ multiplex PCR. The sample carries roughly 110,000 clones, 77% recorded once. Those who donated were healthy bone marrow donors. The source is a male donor in good health and CMV-seronegative. Sequenced sample: PBMCs. V and J are TRBV14 and TRBJ2-2, with TRBD2 identical over 11 bases. The CDR3, as DNA: TGTGCCAGCAGCCAGCGGCTAGCGGGAGGCACCGGGGAGCTGTTTTTT. Translation: CASSQRLAGGTGELFF.